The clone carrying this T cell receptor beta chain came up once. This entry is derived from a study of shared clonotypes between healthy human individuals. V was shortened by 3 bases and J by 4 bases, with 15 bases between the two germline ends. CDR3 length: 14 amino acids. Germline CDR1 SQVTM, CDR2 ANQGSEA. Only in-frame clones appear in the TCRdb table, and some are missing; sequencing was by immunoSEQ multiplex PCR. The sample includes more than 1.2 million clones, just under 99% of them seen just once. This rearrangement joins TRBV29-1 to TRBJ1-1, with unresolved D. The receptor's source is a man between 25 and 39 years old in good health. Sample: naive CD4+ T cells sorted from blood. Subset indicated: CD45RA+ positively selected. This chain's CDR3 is CSVDLTTASTEAFF. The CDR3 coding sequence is TGCAGCGTTGATTTGACAACGGCCTCCACTGAAGCTTTCTTT. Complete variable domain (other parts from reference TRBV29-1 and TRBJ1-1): SAVISQKPSRDICQRGTSLTIQCQVDSQVTMMFWYRQQPGQSLTLIATANQGSEATYESGFVIDKFPISRPNLTFSTLTVSNMSPEDSSIYLCSVDLTTASTEAFFGQGTRLTVV.